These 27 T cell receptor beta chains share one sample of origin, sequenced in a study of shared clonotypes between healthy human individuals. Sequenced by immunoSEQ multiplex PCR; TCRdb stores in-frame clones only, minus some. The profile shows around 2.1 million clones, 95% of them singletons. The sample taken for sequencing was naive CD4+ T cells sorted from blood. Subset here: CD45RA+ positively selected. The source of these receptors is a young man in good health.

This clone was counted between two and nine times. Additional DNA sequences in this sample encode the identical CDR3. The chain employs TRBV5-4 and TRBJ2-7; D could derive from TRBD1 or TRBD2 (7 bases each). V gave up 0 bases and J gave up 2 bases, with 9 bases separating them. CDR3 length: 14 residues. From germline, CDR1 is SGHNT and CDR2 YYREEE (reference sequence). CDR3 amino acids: CASSLAGGAYEQYF. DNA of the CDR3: TGTGCCAGCAGCTTGGCAGGGGGGGCCTACGAGCAGTACTTC.

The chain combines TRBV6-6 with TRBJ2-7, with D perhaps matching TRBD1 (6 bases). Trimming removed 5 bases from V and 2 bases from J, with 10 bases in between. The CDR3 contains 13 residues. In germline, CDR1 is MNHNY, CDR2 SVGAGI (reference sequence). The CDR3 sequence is CASSLRGAYEQYF. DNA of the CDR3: TGTGCCAGCAGTCTCAGGGGCGCCTACGAGCAGTACTTC.

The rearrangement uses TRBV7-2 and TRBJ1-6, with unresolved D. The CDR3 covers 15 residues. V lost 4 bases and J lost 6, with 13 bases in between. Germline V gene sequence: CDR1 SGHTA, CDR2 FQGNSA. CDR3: CASSYQGQANSPLHF. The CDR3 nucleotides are TGTGCCAGCAGCTATCAAGGGCAGGCTAATTCACCCCTCCACTTT.

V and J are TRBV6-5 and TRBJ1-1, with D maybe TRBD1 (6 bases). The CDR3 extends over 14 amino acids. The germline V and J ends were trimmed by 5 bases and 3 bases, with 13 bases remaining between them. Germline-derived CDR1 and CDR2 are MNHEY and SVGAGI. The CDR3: CASSRGQRHTEAFF. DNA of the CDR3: TGTGCCAGCAGTCGCGGACAGAGACACACTGAAGCTTTCTTT.

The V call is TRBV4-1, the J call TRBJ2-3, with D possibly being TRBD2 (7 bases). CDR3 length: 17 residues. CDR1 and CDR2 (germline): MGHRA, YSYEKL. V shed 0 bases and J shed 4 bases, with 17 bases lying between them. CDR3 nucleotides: TGCGCCAGCAGCCAAGATGGGGGCGGGAGTAGTGCAGATACGCAGTATTTT. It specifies CASSQDGGGSSADTQYF.

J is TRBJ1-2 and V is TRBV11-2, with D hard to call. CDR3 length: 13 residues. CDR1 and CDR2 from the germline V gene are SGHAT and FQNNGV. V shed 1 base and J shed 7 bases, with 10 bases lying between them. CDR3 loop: CASSLVSNLGYTF. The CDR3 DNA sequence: TGTGCCAGCAGCTTAGTGTCCAACCTTGGCTACACCTTC.

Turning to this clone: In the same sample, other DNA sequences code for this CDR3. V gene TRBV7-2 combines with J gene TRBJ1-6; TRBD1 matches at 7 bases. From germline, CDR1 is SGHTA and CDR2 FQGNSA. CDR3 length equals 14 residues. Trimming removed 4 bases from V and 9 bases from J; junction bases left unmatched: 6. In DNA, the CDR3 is TGTGCCAGCAGCTCACAGGGGCTGGGTTCACCCCTCCACTTT. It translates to CASSSQGLGSPLHF.

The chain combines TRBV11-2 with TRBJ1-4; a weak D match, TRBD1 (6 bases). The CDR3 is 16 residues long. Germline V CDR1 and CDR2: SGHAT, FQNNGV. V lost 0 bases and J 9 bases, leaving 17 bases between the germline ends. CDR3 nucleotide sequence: TGTGCCAGCAGCTTAGATCGACCTTCGACAGGCCAAAAACTGTTTTTT. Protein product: CASSLDRPSTGQKLFF.

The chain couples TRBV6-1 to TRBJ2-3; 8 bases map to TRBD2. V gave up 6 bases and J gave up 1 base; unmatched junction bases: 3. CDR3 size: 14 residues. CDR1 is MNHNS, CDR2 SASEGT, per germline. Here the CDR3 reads CASSATSGTDTQYF. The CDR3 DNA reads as TGTGCCAGCAGCGCGACTAGCGGCACAGATACGCAGTATTTT.

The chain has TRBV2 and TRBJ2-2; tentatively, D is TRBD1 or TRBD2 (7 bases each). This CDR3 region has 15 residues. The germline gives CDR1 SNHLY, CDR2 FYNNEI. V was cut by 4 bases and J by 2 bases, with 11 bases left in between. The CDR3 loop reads CASSARGGNTGELFF. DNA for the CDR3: TGTGCCAGCAGTGCCAGGGGGGGAAACACCGGGGAGCTGTTTTTT.

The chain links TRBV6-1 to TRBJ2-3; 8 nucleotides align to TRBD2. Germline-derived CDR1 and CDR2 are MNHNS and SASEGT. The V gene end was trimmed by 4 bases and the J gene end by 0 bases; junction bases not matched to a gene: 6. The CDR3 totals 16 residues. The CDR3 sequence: CASSALSGGSTDTQYF. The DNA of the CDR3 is TGTGCCAGCAGTGCCCTTTCGGGGGGGAGCACAGATACGCAGTATTTT.

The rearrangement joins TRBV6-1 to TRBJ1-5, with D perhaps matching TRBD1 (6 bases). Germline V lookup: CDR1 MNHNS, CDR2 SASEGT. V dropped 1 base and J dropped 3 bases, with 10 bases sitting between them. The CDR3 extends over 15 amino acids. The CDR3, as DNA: TGTGCCAGCAGTGAAGGGGACACTTTCAATCAGCCCCAGCATTTT. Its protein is CASSEGDTFNQPQHF.

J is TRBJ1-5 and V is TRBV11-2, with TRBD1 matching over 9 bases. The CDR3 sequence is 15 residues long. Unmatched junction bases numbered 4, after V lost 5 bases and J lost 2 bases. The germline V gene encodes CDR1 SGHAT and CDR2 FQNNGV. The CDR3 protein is CASSGRDRGNQPQHF. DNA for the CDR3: TGTGCCAGCAGCGGCCGGGACAGGGGCAATCAGCCCCAGCATTTT. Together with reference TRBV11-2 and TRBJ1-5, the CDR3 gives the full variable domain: EAGVAQSPRYKIIEKRQSVAFWCNPISGHATLYWYQQILGQGPKLLIQFQNNGVVDDSQLPKDRFSAERLKGVDSTLKIQPAKLEDSAVYLCASSGRDRGNQPQHFGDGTRLSIL.

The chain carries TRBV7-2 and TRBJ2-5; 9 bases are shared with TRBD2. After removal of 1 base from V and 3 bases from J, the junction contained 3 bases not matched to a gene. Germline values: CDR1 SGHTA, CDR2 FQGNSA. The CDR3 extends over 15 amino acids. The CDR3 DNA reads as TGTGCCAGCAGCTTAGGCGGGAGGGTGGAAGAGACCCAGTACTTC. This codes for CASSLGGRVEETQYF. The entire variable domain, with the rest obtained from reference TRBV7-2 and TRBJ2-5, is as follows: GAGVSQSPSNKVTEKGKDVELRCDPISGHTALYWYRQSLGQGLEFLIYFQGNSAPDKSGLPSDRFSAERTGGSVSTLTIQRTQQEDSAVYLCASSLGGRVEETQYFGPGTRLLVL.

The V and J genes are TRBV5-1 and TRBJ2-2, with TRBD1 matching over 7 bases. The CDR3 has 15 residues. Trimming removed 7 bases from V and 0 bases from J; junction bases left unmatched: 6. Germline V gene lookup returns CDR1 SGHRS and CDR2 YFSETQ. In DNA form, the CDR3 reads TGCGCCAGCCGAGAGGGGGCGTCGAACACCGGGGAGCTGTTTTTT. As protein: CASREGASNTGELFF. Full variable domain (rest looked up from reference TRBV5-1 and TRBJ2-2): KAGVTQTPRYLIKTRGQQVTLSCSPISGHRSVSWYQQTPGQGLQFLFEYFSETQRNKGNFPGRFSGRQFSNSRSEMNVSTLELGDSALYLCASREGASNTGELFFGEGSRLTVL.

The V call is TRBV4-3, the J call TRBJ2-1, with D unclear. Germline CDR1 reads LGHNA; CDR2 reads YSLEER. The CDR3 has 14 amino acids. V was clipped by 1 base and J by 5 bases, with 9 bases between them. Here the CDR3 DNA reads TGCGCCAGCAGCCAAGGAGGCTCTAACAATGAGCAGTTCTTC. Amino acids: CASSQGGSNNEQFF.

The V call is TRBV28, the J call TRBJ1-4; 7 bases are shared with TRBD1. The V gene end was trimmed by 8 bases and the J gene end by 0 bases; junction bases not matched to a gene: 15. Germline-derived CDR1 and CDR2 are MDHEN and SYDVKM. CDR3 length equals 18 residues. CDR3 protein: CASRIRAGGFATNEKLFF. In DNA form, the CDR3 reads TGTGCCAGCCGGATAAGGGCAGGGGGTTTTGCAACTAATGAAAAACTGTTTTTT.

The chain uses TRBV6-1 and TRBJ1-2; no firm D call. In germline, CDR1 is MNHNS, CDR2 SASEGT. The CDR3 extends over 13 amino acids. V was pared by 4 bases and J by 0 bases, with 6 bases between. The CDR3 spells CASSVGPNYGYTF. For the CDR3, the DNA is TGTGCCAGCAGTGTTGGCCCTAACTATGGCTACACCTTC.

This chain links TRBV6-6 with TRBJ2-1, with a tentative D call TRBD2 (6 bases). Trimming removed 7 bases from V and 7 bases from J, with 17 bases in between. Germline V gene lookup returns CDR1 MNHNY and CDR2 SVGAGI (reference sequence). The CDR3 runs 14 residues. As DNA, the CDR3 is TGTGCCAGCACGGAGGGGCTAGTCCCTAATGAGCAGTTCTTC. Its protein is CASTEGLVPNEQFF.

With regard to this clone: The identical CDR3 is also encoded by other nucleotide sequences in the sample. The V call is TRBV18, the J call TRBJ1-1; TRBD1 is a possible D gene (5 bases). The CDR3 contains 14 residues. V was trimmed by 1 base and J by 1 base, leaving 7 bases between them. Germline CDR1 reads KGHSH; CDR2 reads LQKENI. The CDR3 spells CASSPLGQNTEAFF. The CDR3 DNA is TGTGCCAGCTCACCACTCGGACAGAACACTGAAGCTTTCTTT.

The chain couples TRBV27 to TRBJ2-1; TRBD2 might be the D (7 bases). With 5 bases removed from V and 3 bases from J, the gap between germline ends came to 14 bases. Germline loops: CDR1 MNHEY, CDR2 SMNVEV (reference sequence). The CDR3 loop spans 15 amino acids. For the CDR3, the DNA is TGTGCCAGCAGTCGAGGCGGGGGCGTCTACAATGAGCAGTTCTTC. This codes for CASSRGGGVYNEQFF.

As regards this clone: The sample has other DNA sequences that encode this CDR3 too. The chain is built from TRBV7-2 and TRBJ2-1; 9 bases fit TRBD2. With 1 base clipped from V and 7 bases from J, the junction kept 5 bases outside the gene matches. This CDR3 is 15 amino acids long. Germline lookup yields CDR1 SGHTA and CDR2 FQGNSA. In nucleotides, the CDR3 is TGTGCCAGCAGCTTAGTAGCGGGAGTTGGTAATGAGCAGTTCTTC. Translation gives CASSLVAGVGNEQFF.

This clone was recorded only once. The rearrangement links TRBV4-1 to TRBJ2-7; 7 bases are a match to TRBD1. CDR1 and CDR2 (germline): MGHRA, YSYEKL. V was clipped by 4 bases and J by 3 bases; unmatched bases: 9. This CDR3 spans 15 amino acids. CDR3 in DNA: TGCGCCAGCAGCCTTGAGTTGACAGGGAACTACGAGCAGTACTTC. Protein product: CASSLELTGNYEQYF.

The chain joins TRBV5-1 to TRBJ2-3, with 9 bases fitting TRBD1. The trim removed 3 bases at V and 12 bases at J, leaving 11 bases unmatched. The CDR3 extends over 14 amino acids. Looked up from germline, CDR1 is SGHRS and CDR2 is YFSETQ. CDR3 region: CASSWENRGPHQYF. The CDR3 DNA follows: TGCGCCAGCAGCTGGGAAAACAGGGGGCCTCACCAGTATTTT.

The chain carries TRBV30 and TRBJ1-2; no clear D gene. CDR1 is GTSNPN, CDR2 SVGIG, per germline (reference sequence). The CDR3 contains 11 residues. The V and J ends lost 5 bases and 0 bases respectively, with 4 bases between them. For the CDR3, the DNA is TGTGCCTGGGAGGCTAACTATGGCTACACCTTC. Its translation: CAWEANYGYTF. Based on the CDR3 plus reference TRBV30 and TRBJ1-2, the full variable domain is SQTIHQWPATLVQPVGSPLSLECTVEGTSNPNLYWYRQAAGRGLQLLFYSVGIGQISSEVPQNLSASRPQDRQFILSSKKLLLSDSGFYLCAWEANYGYTFGSGTRLTVV.

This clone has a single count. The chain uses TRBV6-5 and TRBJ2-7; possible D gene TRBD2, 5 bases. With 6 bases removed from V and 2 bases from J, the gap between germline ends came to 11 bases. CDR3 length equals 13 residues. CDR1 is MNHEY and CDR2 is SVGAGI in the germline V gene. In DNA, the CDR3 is TGTGCCAGCAGGGGAGCGTCCCCCTACGAGCAGTACTTC. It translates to CASRGASPYEQYF.

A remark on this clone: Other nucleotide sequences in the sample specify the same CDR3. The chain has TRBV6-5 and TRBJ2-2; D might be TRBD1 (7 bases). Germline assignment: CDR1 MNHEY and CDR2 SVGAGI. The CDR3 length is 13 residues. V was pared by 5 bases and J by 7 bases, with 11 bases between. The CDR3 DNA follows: TGTGCCAGCAGTCGACAGGGAGGCGGGGAGCTGTTTTTT. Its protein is CASSRQGGGELFF.